This T cell receptor beta chain was recorded in a study of T-cell reconstitution after alpha-beta-depleted transplantation in children. Overall study results and limits: Certain patients had high TCRbeta diversity at day 60, and it came from recipient T cells and thymic progenitors that survived. Diversity and T-cell counts at one year after transplant derived mostly from new T cells. Expanded graft clones, several hundred of them, were reportedly the source of alpha-beta T cells about two months after transplant.

This clonotype has only one observation. The antigen is unknown. A junction boundary mismatches the germline segment, possibly from a read error. Unique molecular identifiers were used to barcode this TCRbeta library. TCRdb independently ran MiXCR on the PCR reads; one entry per CDR3 protein. The table records approximately 240,000 distinct CDR3 sequences, under 13% of them present only once. This TCR derives from a child in the first two years of life with acute myeloid leukemia, due to receive a stem cell transplant. This sample comprised PBMCs, obtained before TCRalphabeta/CD19-depleted stem cell transplant.

CDR3 sequence (DNA): TGTGCCAGCAGCTTAAGGCAGAACGCCGGGGAGCTGTTTTTT. Residues: CASSLRQNAGELFF. This chain links TRBV7-9 with TRBJ2-2, with no clear D. From germline, CDR1 is SEHNR and CDR2 FQNEAQ (reference sequence). The CDR3 loop spans 14 amino acids. The complete variable domain, with remaining parts taken from reference TRBV7-9 and TRBJ2-2, reads DTGVSQNPRHKITKRGQNVTFRCDPISEHNRLYWYRQTLGQGPEFLTYFQNEAQLEKSRLLSDRFSAERPKGSFSTLEIQRTEQGDSAMYLCASSLRQNAGELFFGEGSRLTVL.